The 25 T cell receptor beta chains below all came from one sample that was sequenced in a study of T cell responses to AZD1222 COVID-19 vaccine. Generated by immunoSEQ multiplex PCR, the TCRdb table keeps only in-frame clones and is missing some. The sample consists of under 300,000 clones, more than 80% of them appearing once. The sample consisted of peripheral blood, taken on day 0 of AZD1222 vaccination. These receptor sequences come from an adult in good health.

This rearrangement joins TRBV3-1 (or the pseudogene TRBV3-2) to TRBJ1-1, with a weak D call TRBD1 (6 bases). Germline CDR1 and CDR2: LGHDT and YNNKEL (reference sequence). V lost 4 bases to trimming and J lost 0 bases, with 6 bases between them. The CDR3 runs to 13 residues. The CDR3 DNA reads TGTGCCAGCAGCCCAGGGGTGAACACTGAAGCTTTCTTT. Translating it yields CASSPGVNTEAFF.

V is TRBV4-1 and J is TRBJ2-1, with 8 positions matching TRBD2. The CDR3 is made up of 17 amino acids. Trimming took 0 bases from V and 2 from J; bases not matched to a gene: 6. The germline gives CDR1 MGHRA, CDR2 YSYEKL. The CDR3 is CASSQDESGGPYNEQFF. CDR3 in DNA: TGCGCCAGCAGCCAAGATGAGTCGGGGGGGCCCTACAATGAGCAGTTCTTC.

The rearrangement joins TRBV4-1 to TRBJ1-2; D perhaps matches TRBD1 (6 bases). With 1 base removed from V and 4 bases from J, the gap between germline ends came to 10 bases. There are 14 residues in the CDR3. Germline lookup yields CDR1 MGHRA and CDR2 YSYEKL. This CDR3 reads CASSQGGGRYGYTF. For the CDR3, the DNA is TGCGCCAGCAGCCAAGGAGGGGGTCGCTATGGCTACACCTTC.

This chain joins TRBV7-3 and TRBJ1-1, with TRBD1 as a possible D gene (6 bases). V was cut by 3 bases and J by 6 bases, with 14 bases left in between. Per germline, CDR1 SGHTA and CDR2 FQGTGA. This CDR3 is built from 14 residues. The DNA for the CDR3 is TGTGCCAGCAGCTTGTCAGGGGCTGGGGCTGAAGCTTTCTTT. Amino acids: CASSLSGAGAEAFF. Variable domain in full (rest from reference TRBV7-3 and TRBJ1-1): GAGVSQTPSNKVTEKGKYVELRCDPISGHTALYWYRQSLGQGPEFLIYFQGTGAADDSGLPNDRFFAVRPEGSVSTLKIQRTERGDSAVYLCASSLSGAGAEAFFGQGTRLTVV.

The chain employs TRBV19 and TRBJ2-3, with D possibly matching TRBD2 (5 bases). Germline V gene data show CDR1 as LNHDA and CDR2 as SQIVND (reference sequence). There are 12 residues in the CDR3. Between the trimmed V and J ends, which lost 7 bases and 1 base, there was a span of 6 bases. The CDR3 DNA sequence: TGTGCCAGTACAGCGGGCACAGATACGCAGTATTTT. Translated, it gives CASTAGTDTQYF.

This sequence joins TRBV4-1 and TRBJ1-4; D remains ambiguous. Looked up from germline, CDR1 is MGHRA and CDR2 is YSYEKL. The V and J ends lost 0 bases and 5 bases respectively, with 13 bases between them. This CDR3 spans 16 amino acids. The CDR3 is CASSQEAGRGNEKLFF. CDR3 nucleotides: TGCGCCAGCAGCCAAGAAGCTGGACGGGGAAATGAAAAACTGTTTTTT.

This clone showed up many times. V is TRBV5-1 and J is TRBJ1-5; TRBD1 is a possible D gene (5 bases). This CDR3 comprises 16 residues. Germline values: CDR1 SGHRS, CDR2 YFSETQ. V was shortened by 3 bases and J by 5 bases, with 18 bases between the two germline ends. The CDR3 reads CASSSGAIACYQPQHF. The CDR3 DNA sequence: TGCGCCAGCAGCTCTGGGGCCATAGCTTGCTATCAGCCCCAGCATTTT. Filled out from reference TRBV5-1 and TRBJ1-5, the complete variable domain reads KAGVTQTPRYLIKTRGQQVTLSCSPISGHRSVSWYQQTPGQGLQFLFEYFSETQRNKGNFPGRFSGRQFSNSRSEMNVSTLELGDSALYLCASSSGAIACYQPQHFGDGTRLSIL.

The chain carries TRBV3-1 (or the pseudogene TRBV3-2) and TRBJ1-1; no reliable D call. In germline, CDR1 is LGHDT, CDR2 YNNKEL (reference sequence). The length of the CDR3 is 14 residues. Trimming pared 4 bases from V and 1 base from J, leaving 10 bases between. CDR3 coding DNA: TGTGCCAGCAGCCTCCCGGGGAGGAACACTGAAGCTTTCTTT. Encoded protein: CASSLPGRNTEAFF.

CDR3 loop: CSVEDRRGRPKDEQFF. DNA for the CDR3: TGCAGCGTTGAAGATCGGCGGGGGAGGCCTAAGGATGAGCAGTTCTTC. The genes are TRBV29-1 and TRBJ2-1; TRBD2 aligns across 7 bases. The CDR3 is made up of 16 amino acids. Germline V gene data show CDR1 as SQVTM and CDR2 as ANQGSEA. V shed 0 bases and J 8 bases; nucleotides not matched to a gene: 13.

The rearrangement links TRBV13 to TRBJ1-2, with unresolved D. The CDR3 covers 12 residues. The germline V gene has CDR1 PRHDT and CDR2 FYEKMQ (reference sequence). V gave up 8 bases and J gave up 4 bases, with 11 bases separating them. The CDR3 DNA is TGTGCCAGCGAGCGAGATGGCTATGGCTACACCTTC. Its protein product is CASERDGYGYTF.

CDR3 protein: CASSYPPGTGVGELFF. The CDR3 DNA follows: TGTGCCAGCAGTTACCCGCCCGGGACAGGGGTCGGGGAGCTGTTTTTT. This chain uses TRBV6-6 with TRBJ2-2, with 10 nucleotides matching TRBD1. Germline values: CDR1 MNHNY, CDR2 SVGAGI (reference sequence). The CDR3 has 16 amino acids. The V segment lost 2 bases and the J segment 7 bases; nucleotides outside the gene matches: 7.

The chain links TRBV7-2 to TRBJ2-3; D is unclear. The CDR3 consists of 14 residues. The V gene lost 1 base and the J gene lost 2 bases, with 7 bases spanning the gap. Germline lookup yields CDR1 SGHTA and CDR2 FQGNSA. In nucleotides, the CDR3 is TGTGCCAGCAGCTTAGTTGTATCCACAGATACGCAGTATTTT. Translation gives CASSLVVSTDTQYF. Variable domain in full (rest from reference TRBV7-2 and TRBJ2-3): GAGVSQSPSNKVTEKGKDVELRCDPISGHTALYWYRQSLGQGLEFLIYFQGNSAPDKSGLPSDRFSAERTGGSVSTLTIQRTQQEDSAVYLCASSLVVSTDTQYFGPGTRLTVL.

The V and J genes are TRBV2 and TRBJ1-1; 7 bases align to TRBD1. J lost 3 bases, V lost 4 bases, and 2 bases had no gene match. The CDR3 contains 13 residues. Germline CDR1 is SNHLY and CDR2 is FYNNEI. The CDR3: CASSGQGYTEAFF. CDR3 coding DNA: TGTGCCAGCAGTGGACAGGGCTACACTGAAGCTTTCTTT. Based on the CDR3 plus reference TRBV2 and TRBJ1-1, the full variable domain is EPEVTQTPSHQVTQMGQEVILRCVPISNHLYFYWYRQILGQKVEFLVSFYNNEISEKSEIFDDQFSVERPDGSNFTLKIRSTKLEDSAMYFCASSGQGYTEAFFGQGTRLTVV.

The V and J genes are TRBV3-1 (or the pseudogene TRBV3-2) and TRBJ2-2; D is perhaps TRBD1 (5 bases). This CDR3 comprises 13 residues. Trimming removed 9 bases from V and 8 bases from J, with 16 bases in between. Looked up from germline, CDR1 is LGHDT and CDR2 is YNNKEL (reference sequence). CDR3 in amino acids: CASGHGAKGELFF. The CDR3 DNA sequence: TGTGCCAGTGGCCATGGGGCTAAAGGGGAGCTGTTTTTT.

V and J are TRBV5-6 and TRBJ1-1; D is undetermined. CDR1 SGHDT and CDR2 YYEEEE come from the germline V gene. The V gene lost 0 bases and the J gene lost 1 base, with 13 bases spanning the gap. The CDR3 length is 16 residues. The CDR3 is CASSLGGEGRNTEAFF. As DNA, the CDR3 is TGTGCCAGCAGCTTGGGTGGTGAGGGTCGGAACACTGAAGCTTTCTTT. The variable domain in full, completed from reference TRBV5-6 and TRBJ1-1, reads DAGVTQSPTHLIKTRGQQVTLRCSPKSGHDTVSWYQQALGQGPQFIFQYYEEEERQRGNFPDRFSGHQFPNYSSELNVNALLLGDSALYLCASSLGGEGRNTEAFFGQGTRLTVV.

The CDR3: CASSQADGGSYEQYF. CDR3 DNA sequence: TGTGCCAGCAGCCAAGCTGATGGGGGCTCCTACGAGCAGTACTTC. This chain joins TRBV4-2 and TRBJ2-7; possibly TRBD1 or TRBD2 for D (5 bases each). In germline, CDR1 is LGHNA, CDR2 YNFKEQ. V lost 1 base, J lost 0 bases, and 10 bases lay in between. This CDR3 is built from 15 residues.

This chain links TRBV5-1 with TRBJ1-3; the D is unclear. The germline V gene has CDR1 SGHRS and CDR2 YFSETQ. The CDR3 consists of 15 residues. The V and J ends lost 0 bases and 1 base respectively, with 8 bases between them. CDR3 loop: CASSLGDGSGNTIYF. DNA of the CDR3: TGCGCCAGCAGCTTGGGTGACGGTTCTGGAAACACCATATATTTT. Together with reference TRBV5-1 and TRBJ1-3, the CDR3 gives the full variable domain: KAGVTQTPRYLIKTRGQQVTLSCSPISGHRSVSWYQQTPGQGLQFLFEYFSETQRNKGNFPGRFSGRQFSNSRSEMNVSTLELGDSALYLCASSLGDGSGNTIYFGEGSWLTVV.

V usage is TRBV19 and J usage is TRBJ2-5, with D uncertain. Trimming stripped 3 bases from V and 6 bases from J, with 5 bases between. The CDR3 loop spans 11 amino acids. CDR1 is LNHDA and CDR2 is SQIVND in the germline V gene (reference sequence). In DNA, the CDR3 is TGTGCCAGTAGTATGTGGCAGACCCAGTACTTC. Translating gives CASSMWQTQYF.

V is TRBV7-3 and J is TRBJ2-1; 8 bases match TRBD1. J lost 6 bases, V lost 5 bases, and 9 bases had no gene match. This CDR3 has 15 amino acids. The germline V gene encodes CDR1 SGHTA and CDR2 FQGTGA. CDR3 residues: CASSLSRDRLNEQFF. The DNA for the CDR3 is TGTGCCAGCAGCCTGTCCCGGGACAGGCTCAATGAGCAGTTCTTC.

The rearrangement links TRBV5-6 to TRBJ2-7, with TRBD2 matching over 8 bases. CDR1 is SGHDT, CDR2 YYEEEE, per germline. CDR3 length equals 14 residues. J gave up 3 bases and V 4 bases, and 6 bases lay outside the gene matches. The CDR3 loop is CASSRSLAGYEQYF. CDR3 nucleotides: TGTGCCAGCAGCCGATCGCTAGCGGGCTACGAGCAGTACTTC.

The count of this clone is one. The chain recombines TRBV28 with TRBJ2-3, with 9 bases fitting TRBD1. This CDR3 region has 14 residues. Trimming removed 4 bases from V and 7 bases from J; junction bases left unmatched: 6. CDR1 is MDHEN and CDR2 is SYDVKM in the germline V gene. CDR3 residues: CASSSTGGGNTQYF. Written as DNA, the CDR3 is TGTGCCAGCAGTTCCACAGGGGGCGGGAATACGCAGTATTTT.

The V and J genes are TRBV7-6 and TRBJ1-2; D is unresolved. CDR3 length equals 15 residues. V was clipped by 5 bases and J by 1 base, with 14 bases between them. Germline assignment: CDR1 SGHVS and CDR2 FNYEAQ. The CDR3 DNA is TGTGCCAGCAGCCCCTCGGTATTGAATAACTATGGCTACACCTTC. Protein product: CASSPSVLNNYGYTF.

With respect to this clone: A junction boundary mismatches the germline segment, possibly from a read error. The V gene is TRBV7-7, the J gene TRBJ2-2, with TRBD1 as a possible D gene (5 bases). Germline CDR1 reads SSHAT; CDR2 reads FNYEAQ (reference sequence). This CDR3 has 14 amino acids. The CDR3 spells CASSPGTNTGELFF. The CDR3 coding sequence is TGTGCTAGCAGCCCAGGGACGAACACCGGGGAGCTGTTTTTT.

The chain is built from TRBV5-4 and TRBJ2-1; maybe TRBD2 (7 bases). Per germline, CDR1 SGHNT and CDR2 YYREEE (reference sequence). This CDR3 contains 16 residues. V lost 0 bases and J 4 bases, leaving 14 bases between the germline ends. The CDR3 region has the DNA TGTGCCAGCAGCTTGGCCGGCGGGGGCCCATACAATGAGCAGTTCTTC. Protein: CASSLAGGGPYNEQFF.

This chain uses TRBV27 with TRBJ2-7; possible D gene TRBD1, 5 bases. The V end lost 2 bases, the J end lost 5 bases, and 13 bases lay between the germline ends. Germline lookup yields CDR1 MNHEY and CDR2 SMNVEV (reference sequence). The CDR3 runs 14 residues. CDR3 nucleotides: TGTGCCAGCAGTTTAGGTCAGGGTAGCAACGAGCAGTACTTC. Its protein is CASSLGQGSNEQYF.